Each of the 16 T cell receptor beta chains below was sequenced from the same sample in a study of T-cell memory formation after mild COVID-19. TCRdb re-called the 5' RACE reads with MiXCR, one entry per CDR3 protein. This table has tens of thousands of distinct CDR3 sequences, about 15% appearing once. Sequenced input: PBMCs or a T cell subset sorted from them (not recorded which). All receptors come from an adult woman who had mild COVID-19 (a few samples of this study predate the infection). Cell type and time point are not known.

The chain is built from TRBV7-9 and TRBJ1-1, with D perhaps matching TRBD1 (5 bases). The CDR3 runs 14 residues. V was pared by 5 bases and J by 4 bases, with 14 bases between. Germline CDR1 SEHNR, CDR2 FQNEAQ (reference sequence). The CDR3: CASSQVWGSTEAFF. The DNA of the CDR3 is TGTGCCAGCAGCCAAGTATGGGGGAGCACTGAAGCTTTCTTT. Together with reference TRBV7-9 and TRBJ1-1, the CDR3 gives the full variable domain: DTGVSQNPRHKITKRGQNVTFRCDPISEHNRLYWYRQTLGQGPEFLTYFQNEAQLEKSRLLSDRFSAERPKGSFSTLEIQRTEQGDSAMYLCASSQVWGSTEAFFGQGTRLTVV.

Many counts were recorded for this clonotype. The rearrangement joins TRBV27 to TRBJ2-7; maybe TRBD1 (5 bases). The CDR3 contains 14 residues. With 2 bases removed from V and 2 bases from J, the gap between germline ends came to 10 bases. Germline V gene sequence: CDR1 MNHEY, CDR2 SMNVEV (reference sequence). The CDR3 region is CASSLKGFAYEQYF. CDR3 DNA: TGTGCCAGCAGTTTAAAGGGGTTTGCCTACGAGCAGTACTTC.

This clonotype was counted a few times. This sequence joins TRBV7-9 and TRBJ2-3; D unclear. The germline V gene has CDR1 SEHNR and CDR2 FQNEAQ (reference sequence). V gave up 4 bases and J gave up 6 bases, with 8 bases separating them. The length of the CDR3 is 12 residues. The CDR3 loop reads CASSSSWDTQYF. CDR3 sequence (DNA): TGTGCCAGCAGCTCCTCTTGGGATACGCAGTATTTT.

This clonotype was seen many times. The chain is built from TRBV15 and TRBJ2-1; 7 nucleotides match TRBD2. CDR3 size: 16 residues. V was clipped by 1 base and J by 2 bases; unmatched bases: 5. Germline loops: CDR1 LNHNV, CDR2 YYDKDF (reference sequence). The CDR3 nucleotides are TGTGCCACCAGCAGAGTCGCTAGCGGACCCTACAATGAGCAGTTCTTC. Its protein product is CATSRVASGPYNEQFF.

This clonotype appeared a few times. This chain connects TRBV4-1 to TRBJ2-7, with a weak D call TRBD1 (5 bases). V shed 6 bases and J shed 1 base, with 13 bases lying between them. CDR3 size: 14 residues. Germline V CDR1 and CDR2: MGHRA, YSYEKL. The CDR3 here is CASRPTDSSYEQYF. The CDR3 DNA is TGCGCCAGCAGACCGACAGATTCATCCTACGAGCAGTACTTC.

A few counts support this clonotype. The V and J genes are TRBV4-2 and TRBJ2-7, with 7 bases matching TRBD1. After removal of 0 bases from V and 3 bases from J, the junction contained 8 bases not matched to a gene. Germline V lookup: CDR1 LGHNA, CDR2 YNFKEQ. This CDR3 has 16 amino acids. The DNA of the CDR3 is TGTGCCAGCAGCCAAGAGAGGGGGCCGGGGATCTACGAGCAGTACTTC. Protein sequence: CASSQERGPGIYEQYF.

This clonotype was picked up a small number of times. The rearrangement uses TRBV5-5 and TRBJ2-3; TRBD1 matches 7 bases. Per germline, CDR1 SGHKS and CDR2 YYEKEE (reference sequence). J was trimmed by 1 base and V by 3 bases; bases with no gene match: 5. The CDR3 contains 15 residues. The CDR3 protein is CASSSGQRGTDTQYF. The CDR3 DNA follows: TGTGCCAGCAGCTCGGGACAGAGAGGCACAGATACGCAGTATTTT.

CDR3 bases: TGTGCCAGCAGCTTGGAAATAGGCCTGTACTATGGCTACACCTTC. This gives the protein CASSLEIGLYYGYTF. This chain uses TRBV5-6 with TRBJ1-2; D is unresolved. From germline, CDR1 is SGHDT and CDR2 YYEEEE. The CDR3 totals 15 residues. With 0 bases removed from V and 3 bases from J, the gap between germline ends came to 12 bases.

This clonotype was seen more than once but under ten times. V usage is TRBV7-9 and J usage is TRBJ1-4; 10 bases are a match to TRBD1. The J segment lost 6 bases and the V segment lost 0 bases, leaving 1 base of the junction unmatched. In germline, CDR1 is SEHNR, CDR2 FQNEAQ (reference sequence). CDR3 length: 15 residues. This CDR3 reads CASSLAGTGDEKLFF. The CDR3 region has the DNA TGTGCCAGCAGCTTAGCCGGGACAGGGGATGAAAAACTGTTTTTT.

This clonotype was seen more than once but under ten times. The chain joins TRBV12-5 to TRBJ2-3; D is unresolved. The germline V and J ends were trimmed by 4 bases and 2 bases, with 13 bases remaining between them. The CDR3 contains 15 residues. CDR1 and CDR2 (germline): LGHNT, FRNRAP. CDR3 residues: CASGSPERSTDTQYF. CDR3 sequence (DNA): TGTGCTAGTGGTTCCCCAGAAAGGTCCACAGATACGCAGTATTTT.

The chain couples TRBV7-8 to TRBJ2-7, with TRBD2 as a possible D gene (5 bases). The CDR3 is 12 residues long. Germline assignment: CDR1 SGHVS and CDR2 FQNEAQ. The germline V and J ends were trimmed by 5 bases and 6 bases, with 11 bases remaining between them. CDR3 DNA sequence: TGTGCCAGCAGCCCCGGGAATGGCGAGCAGTACTTC. This codes for CASSPGNGEQYF.

The chain has TRBV7-9 and TRBJ2-1; D might be TRBD2 (6 bases). CDR3 length: 15 amino acids. Germline CDR1 reads SEHNR; CDR2 reads FQNEAQ (reference sequence). Trimming removed 4 bases from V and 6 bases from J, with 16 bases in between. CDR3: CASSYRRDGRNEQFF. The CDR3 bases are TGTGCCAGCAGCTACAGGCGGGACGGTCGCAATGAGCAGTTCTTC. The whole variable domain, filled in from reference TRBV7-9 and TRBJ2-1, reads DTGVSQNPRHKITKRGQNVTFRCDPISEHNRLYWYRQTLGQGPEFLTYFQNEAQLEKSRLLSDRFSAERPKGSFSTLEIQRTEQGDSAMYLCASSYRRDGRNEQFFGPGTRLTVL.

The J gene is TRBJ2-1, the V gene TRBV2, with no clear D. Germline V gene lookup returns CDR1 SNHLY and CDR2 FYNNEI. The V end lost 8 bases, the J end lost 3 bases, and 14 bases lay between the germline ends. The CDR3 extends over 14 amino acids. The CDR3 spells CASYEPTHYNEQFF. The DNA of the CDR3 is TGTGCCAGCTACGAGCCCACACACTACAATGAGCAGTTCTTC.

The table lists this clonotype with many counts. The chain carries TRBV5-6 and TRBJ2-7, with D maybe TRBD2 (5 bases). Trimming removed 4 bases from V and 7 bases from J, with 9 bases in between. CDR1 and CDR2 from the germline V gene are SGHDT and YYEEEE. The CDR3 length is 11 residues. The CDR3: CASSVRGEQYF. The CDR3, as DNA: TGTGCCAGCAGCGTTCGGGGAGAGCAGTACTTC.

The chain couples TRBV6-5 to TRBJ1-3; no clear D. V was trimmed by 5 bases and J by 1 base, leaving 12 bases between them. Germline V CDR1 and CDR2: MNHEY, SVGAGI. This CDR3 has 15 residues. CDR3 coding DNA: TGTGCCAGCAGTCCGGACGATCCATCTGGAAACACCATATATTTT. Amino acids: CASSPDDPSGNTIYF.

The sample holds many counts of this clonotype. The chain links TRBV7-6 to TRBJ2-3; 16 nucleotides align to TRBD2. CDR3 length: 19 amino acids. In germline, CDR1 is SGHVS, CDR2 FNYEAQ. With 7 bases clipped from V and 0 bases from J, the junction kept 10 bases outside the gene matches. CDR3 amino acids: CASTQGTSGRGLSTDTQYF. DNA for the CDR3: TGTGCCAGCACCCAGGGGACTAGCGGGAGGGGGCTGAGCACAGATACGCAGTATTTT.